A single sample gave rise to the 16 T cell receptor beta chains below, sequenced in a study of blood T cell repertoires in COVID-19. Libraries were prepared by immunoSEQ multiplex PCR; TCRdb keeps only in-frame clonotypes and omits some of them. Of fewer than 60,000 clones listed, about 86% are singletons. Sequenced: peripheral blood. All receptors come from a woman aged 55-69 years with COVID-19, enrolled during active disease.

V usage is TRBV6-5 and J usage is TRBJ1-4, with TRBD1 matching 7 bases. The CDR3 is 15 residues long. With V trimmed by 6 bases and J by 4 bases, 8 bases remained unmatched. The germline V gene has CDR1 MNHEY and CDR2 SVGAGI. The CDR3 region is CASRDGDRSNEKLFF. CDR3 bases: TGTGCCAGCAGAGACGGGGACAGAAGTAATGAAAAACTGTTTTTT.

This chain connects TRBV6-5 to TRBJ2-7; D perhaps matches TRBD1 (6 bases). Germline values: CDR1 MNHEY, CDR2 SVGAGI. CDR3 length: 12 amino acids. The V gene lost 0 bases and the J gene lost 7 bases, with 7 bases spanning the gap. CDR3 sequence (DNA): TGTGCCAGCAGTTACTCCAGGGGAGAGCAGTACTTC. This sequence encodes CASSYSRGEQYF.

The rearrangement uses TRBV5-6 and TRBJ2-3; D might be TRBD2 (5 bases). Looked up from germline, CDR1 is SGHDT and CDR2 is YYEEEE. V lost 1 base to trimming and J lost 1 base, with 13 bases between them. This CDR3 spans 16 amino acids. The CDR3 nucleotides read TGTGCCAGCAGCTTGTTGCTAGCCTCAGGCACAGATACGCAGTATTTT. As protein: CASSLLLASGTDTQYF. The variable domain in full, completed from reference TRBV5-6 and TRBJ2-3, reads DAGVTQSPTHLIKTRGQQVTLRCSPKSGHDTVSWYQQALGQGPQFIFQYYEEEERQRGNFPDRFSGHQFPNYSSELNVNALLLGDSALYLCASSLLLASGTDTQYFGPGTRLTVL.

A single count supports this clone. The V and J genes are TRBV3-1 (or the pseudogene TRBV3-2) and TRBJ2-7; TRBD2 matches at 10 bases. Looked up from germline, CDR1 is LGHDT and CDR2 is YNNKEL (reference sequence). The CDR3 is made up of 15 amino acids. Trimming cost V 4 bases and J 0 bases; bases outside gene matches: 3. The CDR3 is CASSPAGGPSYEQYF. CDR3 nucleotide sequence: TGTGCCAGCAGCCCAGCGGGAGGGCCCTCCTACGAGCAGTACTTC.

A single count supports this clone. The rearrangement joins TRBV29-1 to TRBJ2-7; 10 bases align to TRBD1. CDR1 is SQVTM, CDR2 ANQGSEA, per germline. CDR3 size: 14 residues. After removal of 4 bases from V and 3 bases from J, the junction contained 6 bases not matched to a gene. Here the CDR3 DNA reads TGCAGCGTTGCCCGACAGGGGGCCTACTACGAGCAGTACTTC. This translates into CSVARQGAYYEQYF.

The chain uses TRBV9 and TRBJ2-5; D is possibly TRBD2 (5 bases). V lost 4 bases, J lost 7 bases, and 17 bases lay in between. The CDR3 is 14 amino acids. Germline V CDR1 and CDR2: SGDLS, YYNGEE. The DNA for the CDR3 is TGTGCCAGCAGCCCCATCGCCCAAAGCGGGACCCAGTACTTC. It specifies CASSPIAQSGTQYF.

This chain links TRBV5-1 with TRBJ1-4; maybe TRBD1 (5 bases). The CDR3 has 14 amino acids. Trimming left V 5 bases short and J 7 bases short, with 15 bases between. CDR1 is SGHRS and CDR2 is YFSETQ in the germline V gene. The CDR3 sequence: CASRSPTAGEKLFF. DNA for the CDR3: TGCGCCAGCAGAAGCCCGACAGCGGGTGAAAAACTGTTTTTT.

This clone was detected only once. The genes are TRBV30 and TRBJ1-2; D gene uncertain. The CDR3 consists of 12 residues. Germline V CDR1 and CDR2: GTSNPN, SVGIG (reference sequence). Trimming cost V 2 bases and J 2 bases, with 6 bases left between them. The CDR3 reads CAWSLENYGYTF. The CDR3 nucleotides are TGTGCCTGGAGTTTAGAAAACTATGGCTACACCTTC. Full variable domain (missing parts from reference TRBV30 and TRBJ1-2): SQTIHQWPATLVQPVGSPLSLECTVEGTSNPNLYWYRQAAGRGLQLLFYSVGIGQISSEVPQNLSASRPQDRQFILSSKKLLLSDSGFYLCAWSLENYGYTFGSGTRLTVV.

The rearrangement links TRBV30 to TRBJ2-7; D perhaps matches TRBD1 (6 bases). The V end was cut by 5 bases, the J end by 6 bases, with 20 bases between. The CDR3 is made up of 14 amino acids. Germline V gene data show CDR1 as GTSNPN and CDR2 as SVGIG (reference sequence). CDR3 coding DNA: TGTGCCTGGTCGTGGGCCGGGACAACTGGCGAGCAGTACTTC. Protein product: CAWSWAGTTGEQYF.

The rearrangement joins TRBV24-1 to TRBJ2-1, with 7 bases identical to TRBD1. The J segment lost 5 bases and the V segment lost 0 bases, leaving 3 bases of the junction unmatched. This CDR3 comprises 15 residues. The germline V gene encodes CDR1 KGHDR and CDR2 SFDVKD. CDR3 region: CATSDLDRVNNEQFF. The CDR3, as DNA: TGTGCCACCAGTGATTTGGACAGGGTGAACAATGAGCAGTTCTTC.

This clone was seen a few times. The V gene is TRBV3-1 (or the pseudogene TRBV3-2), the J gene TRBJ2-7; TRBD2 matches at 11 bases. Germline trimming cut 1 base from V and 0 bases from J; bases unmatched to any gene: 2. Germline-derived CDR1 and CDR2 are LGHDT and YNNKEL (reference sequence). This CDR3 is built from 16 residues. This CDR3 is CASSQGGLAVSYEQYF. The CDR3 nucleotides are TGTGCCAGCAGCCAAGGGGGACTAGCGGTCTCCTACGAGCAGTACTTC.

The rearrangement joins TRBV19 to TRBJ1-2; 10 bases are a match to TRBD1. V was clipped by 6 bases and J by 8 bases; unmatched bases: 12. This CDR3 spans 15 amino acids. Germline V gene lookup returns CDR1 LNHDA and CDR2 SQIVND (reference sequence). Here the CDR3 reads CASRTSGQGWYGYTF. In nucleotides, the CDR3 is TGTGCCAGTAGGACATCGGGACAGGGGTGGTACGGCTACACCTTC.

This clone was detected a few times. This rearrangement joins TRBV6-5 to TRBJ2-7; TRBD2 matches 11 bases. Germline V CDR1 and CDR2: MNHEY, SVGAGI. The CDR3 runs to 14 residues. Losses at the gene ends were 5 bases for V and 5 bases for J; bases not matched to a gene: 5. CDR3 amino acids: CASSRLAGSDEQYF. The CDR3 coding sequence is TGTGCCAGCAGTCGACTAGCGGGAAGTGACGAGCAGTACTTC.

J is TRBJ2-1 and V is TRBV5-4; D gene uncertain. Germline CDR1 SGHNT, CDR2 YYREEE (reference sequence). Trimming pared 0 bases from V and 3 bases from J, leaving 4 bases between. The CDR3 is 13 amino acids. The CDR3 DNA reads as TGTGCCAGCAGCTTGGATCGCTACAATGAGCAGTTCTTC. Translating it yields CASSLDRYNEQFF.

CDR3 region: CASSLTPVATSSRYEQYF. DNA of the CDR3: TGCGCCAGCAGCTTGACCCCGGTCGCGACTAGCAGTAGGTACGAGCAGTACTTC. This chain connects TRBV5-1 to TRBJ2-7; 7 nucleotides line up with TRBD2. V lost 1 base to trimming and J lost 4 bases; unmatched junction nucleotides: 17. Germline V lookup: CDR1 SGHRS, CDR2 YFSETQ. There are 18 residues in the CDR3.

The chain uses TRBV4-2 and TRBJ1-5, with no clear D. Germline V gene sequence: CDR1 LGHNA, CDR2 YNFKEQ. The CDR3 has 13 amino acids. Trimming took off 6 bases at V and 4 bases at J, with 10 bases between the two ends. CDR3 protein: CASSPGKNQPQHF. In nucleotides, the CDR3 is TGTGCCAGCAGTCCCGGGAAGAATCAGCCCCAGCATTTT.